Listed below are T cell receptor beta chains from one sample, sequenced in a study of circulating and synovial CD4+ cells in juvenile arthritis. Some clones are missing from TCRdb's copy, which holds only in-frame ones; the method was immunoSEQ multiplex PCR. This table holds around 31,000 clones, nearly 97% found once. The sequencing sample was made of CD4+ T cells from blood. These TCRs come from a human donor with juvenile idiopathic arthritis. Each CDR3 is given with its conserved first and last residue. Fields, in order: V gene, J gene, D gene, clone size, CDR3 DNA, CDR3 protein. A D gene is named only where the DNA matches it firmly. Only part of the rows carry a size: once, few, many, or a class if the clone is expanded.

v_call: TRBV30
j_call: TRBJ1-1
d_call: .
clone_size: .
cdr3_nt: TGTGCCTGGAGTGTGCAAGCCGGGTCAAACGCTTTCTTT
cdr3_aa: CAWSVQAGSNAFF

v_call: TRBV7-2
j_call: TRBJ1-3
d_call: TRBD1
clone_size: .
cdr3_nt: TGTGCCAGCAGCCCAGGCGTGACAGGGGCTGGAAACACCATATATTTT
cdr3_aa: CASSPGVTGAGNTIYF

v_call: TRBV2
j_call: TRBJ1-1
d_call: .
clone_size: few
cdr3_nt: TGTGCCAGCAGTGGGGACATGAACACTGAAGCTTTCTTT
cdr3_aa: CASSGDMNTEAFF

v_call: TRBV5-6
j_call: TRBJ1-5
d_call: TRBD1
clone_size: .
cdr3_nt: TGTGCCAGCAGCTTGGGGGACAGGGGGATTCAGCCCCAGCATTTT
cdr3_aa: CASSLGDRGIQPQHF

v_call: TRBV5-1
j_call: TRBJ2-2
d_call: TRBD2
clone_size: .
cdr3_nt: TGCGCCAGCAGCACCCGGACTAGCGGGAGGCCGAACACCGGGGAGCTGTTTTTT
cdr3_aa: CASSTRTSGRPNTGELFF

v_call: TRBV29-1
j_call: TRBJ2-1
d_call: .
clone_size: .
cdr3_nt: TGCAGCGTTGCTAGTAGGTTGTCAGGGAGCGGGGAGCAGTTCTTC
cdr3_aa: CSVASRLSGSGEQFF

v_call: TRBV7-3
j_call: TRBJ2-1
d_call: TRBD2
clone_size: .
cdr3_nt: TGTGCCAGCAGCTACAGCGGGGGGGCATATGAGCAGTTCTTC
cdr3_aa: CASSYSGGAYEQFF

v_call: TRBV11-2
j_call: TRBJ1-5
d_call: .
clone_size: .
cdr3_nt: TGTGCCAGCAGCCAGGGGAGTCAGCCCCAGCATTTT
cdr3_aa: CASSQGSQPQHF

v_call: TRBV4-1
j_call: TRBJ2-1
d_call: .
clone_size: .
cdr3_nt: TGCGCCAGCAGCCAAGATGTTTGGGGGGTTTTCAATGAGCAGTTCTTC
cdr3_aa: CASSQDVWGVFNEQFF

v_call: TRBV7-2
j_call: TRBJ1-5
d_call: TRBD1
clone_size: .
cdr3_nt: TGTGCCAGCAGCTTAGGGGCAGGGGGGAGAAGCAATCAGCCCCAGCATTTT
cdr3_aa: CASSLGAGGRSNQPQHF

v_call: TRBV4-2
j_call: TRBJ2-3
d_call: .
clone_size: once
cdr3_nt: TGTGCCAGCAGCCAAGGTAGCGACCTTGGCACAGATACGCAGTATTTT
cdr3_aa: CASSQGSDLGTDTQYF

v_call: TRBV18
j_call: TRBJ2-3
d_call: TRBD1
clone_size: .
cdr3_nt: TGTGCCAGCTCACCACCGTTTGCCAGGGGGCATGAAGATACGCAGTATTTT
cdr3_aa: CASSPPFARGHEDTQYF

v_call: TRBV7-2
j_call: TRBJ1-2
d_call: TRBD1
clone_size: .
cdr3_nt: TGTGCCAGCAGCACACAGGGACAGACCTATGGCTACACCTTC
cdr3_aa: CASSTQGQTYGYTF

v_call: TRBV27
j_call: TRBJ1-6
d_call: .
clone_size: once
cdr3_nt: TGTGCCAGCAGCTCCGAAACAAGCTCCTATAATTCACCCCTCCACTTT
cdr3_aa: CASSSETSSYNSPLHF

v_call: TRBV5-6
j_call: TRBJ2-3
d_call: TRBD2
clone_size: .
cdr3_nt: TGTGCCAGCAGCCCGCCGGGACTAGCCGGGGATACGCAGTATTTT
cdr3_aa: CASSPPGLAGDTQYF

v_call: TRBV4-2
j_call: TRBJ1-4
d_call: .
clone_size: .
cdr3_nt: TGTGCCAGCAGCCAAGGAGGGACAACTAATGAAAAACTGTTTTTT
cdr3_aa: CASSQGGTTNEKLFF

v_call: TRBV6-1
j_call: TRBJ1-6
d_call: .
clone_size: .
cdr3_nt: TGTGCCAGCAGTGAAGTGGCCCGCTCACCCCTCCACTTT
cdr3_aa: CASSEVARSPLHF

v_call: TRBV28
j_call: TRBJ1-1
d_call: .
clone_size: .
cdr3_nt: TGTGCCAGCACCCTAGGTATTGCTGAAGCTTTCTTT
cdr3_aa: CASTLGIAEAFF

v_call: TRBV13
j_call: TRBJ2-5
d_call: TRBD1
clone_size: .
cdr3_nt: TGTGCCAGCAGCGAGACAGGGGGCAGGGAGACCCAGTACTTC
cdr3_aa: CASSETGGRETQYF

v_call: TRBV5-8
j_call: TRBJ2-5
d_call: TRBD1
clone_size: .
cdr3_nt: TGTGCCAGCAGCAGAGGGGCAGGGGGCCAAGAGACCCAGTACTTC
cdr3_aa: CASSRGAGGQETQYF

v_call: TRBV5-4
j_call: TRBJ1-1
d_call: .
clone_size: once
cdr3_nt: TGTGCCAGCTACACCCTTAAGGGGAGGACTGAAGCTTTCTTT
cdr3_aa: CASYTLKGRTEAFF

v_call: TRBV5-4
j_call: TRBJ2-1
d_call: .
clone_size: .
cdr3_nt: TGTGCCAGCAGCTTGGGAGGGAAGAGCTCCTACAATGAGCAGTTCTTC
cdr3_aa: CASSLGGKSSYNEQFF

v_call: TRBV6-1
j_call: TRBJ2-4
d_call: .
clone_size: .
cdr3_nt: TGTGCCAGCAGTGGGGCAGGGGCTCCTAACGCTCTTATTTTAAACATTCAGTACTTC
cdr3_aa: CASSGAGAPNALILNIQYF

v_call: TRBV18
j_call: TRBJ1-4
d_call: .
clone_size: .
cdr3_nt: TGTGCCAGCTCACTCGCAACTAATGAAAAACTGTTTTTT
cdr3_aa: CASSLATNEKLFF

v_call: TRBV7-2
j_call: TRBJ2-7
d_call: .
clone_size: .
cdr3_nt: TGTGCCAGCAGCTCCCTTCCCTACGAGCAGTACTTC
cdr3_aa: CASSSLPYEQYF

v_call: TRBV7-2
j_call: TRBJ2-1
d_call: TRBD1
clone_size: .
cdr3_nt: TGTGCCAGCAGCAGAGCCGGGACAGGCCTCTCCTACAATGAGCAGTTCTTC
cdr3_aa: CASSRAGTGLSYNEQFF

v_call: TRBV28
j_call: TRBJ2-7
d_call: .
clone_size: .
cdr3_nt: TGTGCCAGCAGGACGGGAACCGGGCCCGGCGAGCAGTACTTC
cdr3_aa: CASRTGTGPGEQYF

v_call: TRBV27
j_call: TRBJ2-7
d_call: TRBD1
clone_size: .
cdr3_nt: TGTGCCAGCAGTCCGGACAGGGCCTACGAGCAGTACTTC
cdr3_aa: CASSPDRAYEQYF

v_call: TRBV15
j_call: TRBJ1-1
d_call: .
clone_size: .
cdr3_nt: TGTGCCATTAAACAGGGAGAGTTATCTTGGAACACTGAAGCTTTCTTT
cdr3_aa: CAIKQGELSWNTEAFF

v_call: TRBV27
j_call: TRBJ1-5
d_call: TRBD1
clone_size: .
cdr3_nt: TGTGCCAGCAGTTGGACAGGAGCTAATCAGCCCCAGCATTTT
cdr3_aa: CASSWTGANQPQHF

v_call: TRBV30
j_call: TRBJ1-1
d_call: TRBD1
clone_size: .
cdr3_nt: TGTGCCTGGAGTGGGCAGGGGGCGCGTACTGAAGCTTTCTTT
cdr3_aa: CAWSGQGARTEAFF

v_call: TRBV10-2
j_call: TRBJ1-1
d_call: .
clone_size: .
cdr3_nt: TGCGCCAGCACGATACAGATGAACACTGAAGCTTTCTTT
cdr3_aa: CASTIQMNTEAFF

v_call: TRBV18
j_call: TRBJ1-2
d_call: TRBD1
clone_size: .
cdr3_nt: TGTGCCAGCTCACCCCAAGAGCTGGGACAGGGGTCCGATGGCTACACCTTC
cdr3_aa: CASSPQELGQGSDGYTF

v_call: TRBV2
j_call: TRBJ2-2
d_call: TRBD1
clone_size: .
cdr3_nt: TGTGCCGGCAAGGGACAGGGGGCGCCGGGCGGGGAGCTGTTTTTT
cdr3_aa: CAGKGQGAPGGELFF

v_call: TRBV10-3
j_call: TRBJ1-2
d_call: TRBD1
clone_size: once
cdr3_nt: TGTGCCATCAGAGAGGGCACATTCGGGACAGGGAATAACTATGGCTACACCTTC
cdr3_aa: CAIREGTFGTGNNYGYTF

v_call: TRBV6-1
j_call: TRBJ1-1
d_call: .
clone_size: once
cdr3_nt: TGTGCCAGCACCCGAAGGGCAGGGCAGGACACTGAAGCTTTCTTT
cdr3_aa: CASTRRAGQDTEAFF

v_call: TRBV11-3
j_call: TRBJ2-7
d_call: TRBD2
clone_size: .
cdr3_nt: TGTGCCAGCAGCTTAGGGGCTAGCGGGAGCTACGAGCAGTACTTC
cdr3_aa: CASSLGASGSYEQYF

v_call: TRBV30
j_call: TRBJ1-2
d_call: .
clone_size: .
cdr3_nt: TGTGCCTGGACTCAGACCTTGGCCCCCCTCAGGGGTGGAGGCTATGGCTACACCTTC
cdr3_aa: CAWTQTLAPLRGGGYGYTF

v_call: TRBV5-6
j_call: TRBJ1-2
d_call: TRBD1
clone_size: .
cdr3_nt: TGTGCCAGCAGCGGAGACTTAGCATCAGGGGGACGGGGCTACACCTTC
cdr3_aa: CASSGDLASGGRGYTF

v_call: TRBV6-4
j_call: TRBJ2-3
d_call: TRBD2
clone_size: .
cdr3_nt: TGTGCCAGCAGTGCCTTCACTAGCGGGGGCCTCAAAAGCACAGATACGCAGTATTTT
cdr3_aa: CASSAFTSGGLKSTDTQYF

v_call: TRBV10-3
j_call: TRBJ1-1
d_call: .
clone_size: .
cdr3_nt: TGTGCCATCAGTGCTGATATGACGGGGAACACTGAAGCTTTCTTT
cdr3_aa: CAISADMTGNTEAFF

v_call: TRBV28
j_call: TRBJ1-2
d_call: .
clone_size: .
cdr3_nt: TGTGCCAGCAGTCACCGGTCAGGGGCGGGTGGCTACACCTTC
cdr3_aa: CASSHRSGAGGYTF

v_call: TRBV2
j_call: TRBJ2-2
d_call: .
clone_size: .
cdr3_nt: TGTGCCAGTAAGGGCCTCGGGAGCACCGGGGAGCTGTTTTTT
cdr3_aa: CASKGLGSTGELFF

v_call: TRBV11-1
j_call: TRBJ1-3
d_call: .
clone_size: once
cdr3_nt: TGTGCCAGCAGCTCGACCCGGGACACCGCTGGAAACACCATATATTTT
cdr3_aa: CASSSTRDTAGNTIYF

v_call: TRBV14
j_call: TRBJ2-7
d_call: .
clone_size: once
cdr3_nt: TGTGCCAGCAGCCAAATGGGGGGTGGGCCCTACGAGCAGTACTTC
cdr3_aa: CASSQMGGGPYEQYF

v_call: TRBV2
j_call: TRBJ2-7
d_call: .
clone_size: .
cdr3_nt: TGTGCCAGCAGTCCGGGACATTCCGAGCAGTACTTC
cdr3_aa: CASSPGHSEQYF

v_call: TRBV30
j_call: TRBJ2-4
d_call: TRBD2
clone_size: once
cdr3_nt: TGTGCCTGGAATCAACTAGCGGGATTGGGGAACATTCAGTACTTC
cdr3_aa: CAWNQLAGLGNIQYF

v_call: TRBV19
j_call: TRBJ2-7
d_call: TRBD1
clone_size: .
cdr3_nt: TGTGCCAGTACCTTTCGGGACAGCTTAACGCAGTACTTC
cdr3_aa: CASTFRDSLTQYF

v_call: TRBV28
j_call: TRBJ2-7
d_call: TRBD1
clone_size: .
cdr3_nt: TGTGCCAGCGTTGATGGGACAGGGTCCTACGAGCAGTACTTC
cdr3_aa: CASVDGTGSYEQYF

v_call: TRBV6-5
j_call: TRBJ1-2
d_call: .
clone_size: .
cdr3_nt: TGTGCCAGCGCAAGAACCACGACAGCTAACTATGGCTACACCTTC
cdr3_aa: CASARTTTANYGYTF